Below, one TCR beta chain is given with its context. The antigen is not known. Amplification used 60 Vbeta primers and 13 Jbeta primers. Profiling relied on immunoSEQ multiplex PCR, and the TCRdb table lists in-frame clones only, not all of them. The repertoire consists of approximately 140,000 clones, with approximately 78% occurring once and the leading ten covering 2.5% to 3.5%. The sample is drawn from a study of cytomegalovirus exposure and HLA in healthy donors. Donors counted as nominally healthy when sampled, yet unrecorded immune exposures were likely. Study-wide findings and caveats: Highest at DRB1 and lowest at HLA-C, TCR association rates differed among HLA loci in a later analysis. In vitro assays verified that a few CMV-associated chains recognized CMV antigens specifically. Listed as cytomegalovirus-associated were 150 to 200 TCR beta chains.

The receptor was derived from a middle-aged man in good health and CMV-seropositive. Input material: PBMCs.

CDR3 amino acids: CASSLGLGSGANVLTF. DNA for the CDR3: TGTGCCAGCAGTTTGGGGCTGGGCTCTGGGGCCAACGTCCTGACTTTC. J is TRBJ2-6 and V is TRBV27; maybe TRBD1 (5 bases). Germline V gene lookup returns CDR1 MNHEY and CDR2 SMNVEV (reference sequence). The CDR3 has 16 residues. With 3 bases removed from V and 0 bases from J, the gap between germline ends came to 9 bases.